By share, the clone carrying this T cell receptor beta chain counts as medium-sized. No antigen is known for it. The presence of a unique molecular identifier marked each TCR cDNA molecule. A single record per CDR3 protein comes from TCRdb applying MiXCR to the 5' RACE reads. The sample carries 6,500 to 8,500 distinct CDR3 sequences, around 3% recorded once. These data come from a study of spatial heterogeneity in lung cancer. Notes on the study in general: In tumors, expanded intratumoral alpha and beta TCR counts tracked mutation counts.

Time point meaning: sample taken at primary tumor resection. Some 72 TRACERx patients with early, untreated non-small cell lung cancer donated samples. Tumor, nontumor lung or frozen PBMC supplied whole RNA, sequenced without sorting. Sequenced material: lung tumor tissue, taken at surgery. This TCR derives from a male donor with early-stage non-small cell lung cancer.

The CDR3 loop is CASSSGTGRNEKLFF. The DNA for the CDR3 is TGTGCCAGCAGCTCCGGGACAGGACGGAATGAAAAACTGTTTTTT. The V and J genes are TRBV11-2 and TRBJ1-4; the match to TRBD1 covers 8 bases. The V and J ends lost 4 bases and 5 bases, in that order; junction bases with no gene match: 6. Germline assignment: CDR1 SGHAT and CDR2 FQNNGV. The CDR3 covers 15 residues.